A selection of T cell receptor beta chains follows, all from one sample in a study of blood T cell repertoires in COVID-19. TCRdb keeps only in-frame clones here, not all; method: immunoSEQ multiplex PCR. Of 200,000 to 250,000 clones in the sample, around 87% were seen once. Sequencing used PBMCs or T cells enriched from blood (not recorded which). All receptors come from a man younger than 45 who had been exposed to COVID-19. Each CDR3 is given with its conserved first and last residue. The order of the fields is J gene, V gene, CDR3 protein.

TRBJ2-7,TRBV7-9,CASSRDSVISEQYF
TRBJ2-5,TRBV7-7,CASSFLRGEKETQYF
TRBJ2-7,TRBV14,CASSRREDKWGEQYF
TRBJ2-3,TRBV20-1,CSATLPDTQYF
TRBJ1-6,TRBV21-1,CARQGHSPLHF
TRBJ1-5,TRBV30,CAFRDRDQPQHF
TRBJ1-5,TRBV6-1,CASSEGSGGNQPQHF
TRBJ2-5,TRBV4-2,CASSQLSRTGGETQYF
TRBJ1-5,TRBV7-2,CASSLGRTGKNQPQHF
TRBJ2-2,TRBV7-2,CASTLMGVAGELFF
TRBJ2-1,TRBV7-9,CASSTQRGGSNEQFF
TRBJ2-3,TRBV4-3,CASSQDQRGVFTDTQYF
TRBJ2-5,TRBV4-1,CASSHPRPLAGGSQETQYF
TRBJ2-3,TRBV5-1,CASSPGQGWWEDTQYF
TRBJ1-2,TRBV5-6,CASSLALSDYRDGYTF
TRBJ2-2,TRBV2,CASTEALPSAELFF
TRBJ1-1,TRBV5-1,CASSYNPQGNTEAFF
TRBJ1-1,TRBV7-8,CASSFKRDTEAFF
TRBJ2-3,TRBV10-3,CAITDGLTDTQYF
TRBJ1-5,TRBV2,CASSEVWQGNQPQHF
TRBJ1-6,TRBV21-1,CASSGDKRPPPLHF
TRBJ2-3,TRBV10-3,CAISDSSISGGLDTQYF
TRBJ2-7,TRBV27,CASSPDDRGRRSLYEQYF
TRBJ2-3,TRBV4-2,CASSQAGTSLADTQYF
TRBJ1-5,TRBV27,CASSFLGNQPQHF
TRBJ1-2,TRBV6-4,CASSDSQGRSGYTF
TRBJ2-1,TRBV2,CASRGQGSHNEQFF
TRBJ1-1,TRBV20-1,CSASDWALPMNTEAFF